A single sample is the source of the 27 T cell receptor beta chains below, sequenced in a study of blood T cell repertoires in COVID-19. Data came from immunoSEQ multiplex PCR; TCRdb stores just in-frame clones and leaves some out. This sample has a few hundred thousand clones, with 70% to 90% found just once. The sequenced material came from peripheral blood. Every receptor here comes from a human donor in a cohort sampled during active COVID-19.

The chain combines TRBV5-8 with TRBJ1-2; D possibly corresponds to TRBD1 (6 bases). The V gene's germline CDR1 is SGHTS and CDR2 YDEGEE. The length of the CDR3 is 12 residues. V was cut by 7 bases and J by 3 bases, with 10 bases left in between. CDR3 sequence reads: CASGQGYYGYTF. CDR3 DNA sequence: TGTGCCAGCGGGCAGGGGTACTATGGCTACACCTTC.

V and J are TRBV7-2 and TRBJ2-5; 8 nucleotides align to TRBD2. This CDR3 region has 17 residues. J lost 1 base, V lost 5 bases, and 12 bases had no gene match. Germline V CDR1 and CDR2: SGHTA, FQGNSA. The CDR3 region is CASSHARGVRAQETQYF. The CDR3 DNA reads TGTGCCAGCAGCCACGCGCGGGGGGTCAGGGCCCAAGAGACCCAGTACTTC.

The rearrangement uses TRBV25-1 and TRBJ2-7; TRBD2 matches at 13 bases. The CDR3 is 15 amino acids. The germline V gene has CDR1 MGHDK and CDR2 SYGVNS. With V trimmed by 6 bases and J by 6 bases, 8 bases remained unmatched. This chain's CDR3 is CASRPTTSGRLEQYF. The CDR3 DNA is TGTGCCAGCAGACCCACGACTAGCGGGAGGCTCGAGCAGTACTTC.

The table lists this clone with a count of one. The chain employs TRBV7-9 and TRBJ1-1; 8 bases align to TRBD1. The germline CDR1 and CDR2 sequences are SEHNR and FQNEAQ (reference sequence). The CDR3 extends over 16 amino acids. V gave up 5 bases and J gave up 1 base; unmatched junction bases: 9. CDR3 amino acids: CASSHLVTGGNTEAFF. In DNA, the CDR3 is TGTGCCAGCAGCCATCTAGTAACAGGGGGGAACACTGAAGCTTTCTTT.

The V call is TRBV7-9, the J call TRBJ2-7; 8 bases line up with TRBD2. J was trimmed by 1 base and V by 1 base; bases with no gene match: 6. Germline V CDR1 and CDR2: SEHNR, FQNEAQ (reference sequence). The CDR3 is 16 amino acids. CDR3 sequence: CASSLGTSGYSYEQYF. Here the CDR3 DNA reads TGTGCCAGCAGCTTAGGTACTAGCGGTTATTCCTACGAGCAGTACTTC.

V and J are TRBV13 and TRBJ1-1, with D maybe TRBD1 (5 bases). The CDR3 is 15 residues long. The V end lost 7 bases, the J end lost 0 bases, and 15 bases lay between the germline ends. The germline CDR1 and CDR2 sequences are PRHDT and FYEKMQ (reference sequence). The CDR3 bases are TGTGCCAGCATCCCGGGCGGGGGGGTGAACACTGAAGCTTTCTTT. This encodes CASIPGGGVNTEAFF. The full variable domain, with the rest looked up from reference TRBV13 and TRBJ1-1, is AAGVIQSPRHLIKEKRETATLKCYPIPRHDTVYWYQQGPGQDPQFLISFYEKMQSDKGSIPDRFSAQQFSDYHSELNMSSLELGDSALYFCASIPGGGVNTEAFFGQGTRLTVV.

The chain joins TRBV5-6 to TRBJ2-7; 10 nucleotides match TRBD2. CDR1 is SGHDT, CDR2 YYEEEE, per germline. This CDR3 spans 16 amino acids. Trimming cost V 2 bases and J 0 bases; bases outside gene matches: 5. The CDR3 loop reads CASSFSGGTLSYEQYF. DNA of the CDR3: TGTGCCAGCAGCTTTAGCGGGGGGACCCTCTCCTACGAGCAGTACTTC.

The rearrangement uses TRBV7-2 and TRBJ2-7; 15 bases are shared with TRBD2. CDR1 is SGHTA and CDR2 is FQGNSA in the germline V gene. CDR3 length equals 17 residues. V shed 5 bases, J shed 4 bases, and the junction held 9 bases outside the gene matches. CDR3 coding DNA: TGTGCCAGCAGCGCCAGATGGACTAGCGGGGGGGTATACGAGCAGTACTTC. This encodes CASSARWTSGGVYEQYF.

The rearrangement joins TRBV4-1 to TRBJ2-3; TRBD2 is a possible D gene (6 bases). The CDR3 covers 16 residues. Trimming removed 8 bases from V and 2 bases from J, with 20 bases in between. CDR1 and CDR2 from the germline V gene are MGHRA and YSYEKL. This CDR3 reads CASRRAGSGTTDTQYF. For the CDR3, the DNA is TGCGCCAGCCGCAGAGCCGGGAGCGGTACCACAGATACGCAGTATTTT.

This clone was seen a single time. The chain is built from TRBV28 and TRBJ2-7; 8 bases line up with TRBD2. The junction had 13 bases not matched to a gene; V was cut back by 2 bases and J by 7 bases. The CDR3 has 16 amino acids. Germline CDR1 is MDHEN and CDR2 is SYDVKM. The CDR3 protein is CASSLSPRGLGAEQYF. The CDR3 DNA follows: TGTGCCAGCAGTTTAAGCCCCCGGGGACTAGGGGCGGAGCAGTACTTC. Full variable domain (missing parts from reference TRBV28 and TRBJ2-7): DVKVTQSSRYLVKRTGEKVFLECVQDMDHENMFWYRQDPGLGLRLIYFSYDVKMKEKGDIPEGYSVSREKKERFSLILESASTNQTSMYLCASSLSPRGLGAEQYFGPGTRLTVT.

CDR3 bases: TGTGCCATCAGGGGGACACCCCAAGAGACCCAGTACTTC. Amino acid sequence: CAIRGTPQETQYF. The V call is TRBV10-3, the J call TRBJ2-5; a possible D gene is TRBD1 (6 bases). CDR1 is ENHRY and CDR2 is SYGVKD in the germline V gene. V gave up 6 bases and J gave up 1 base, with 9 bases separating them. This CDR3 is 13 amino acids long.

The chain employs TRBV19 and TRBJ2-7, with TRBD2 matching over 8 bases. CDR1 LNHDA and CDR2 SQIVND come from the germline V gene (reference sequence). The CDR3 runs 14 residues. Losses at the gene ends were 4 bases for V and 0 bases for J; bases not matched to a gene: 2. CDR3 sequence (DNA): TGTGCCAGTAGTAGCGGGGGGTACTCCTACGAGCAGTACTTC. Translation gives CASSSGGYSYEQYF.

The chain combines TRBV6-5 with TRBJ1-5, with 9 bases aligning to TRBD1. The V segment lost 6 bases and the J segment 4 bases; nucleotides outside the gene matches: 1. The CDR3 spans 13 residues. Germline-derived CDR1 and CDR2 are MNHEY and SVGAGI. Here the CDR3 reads CASRGTGNQPQHF. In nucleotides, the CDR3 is TGTGCCAGCAGGGGGACAGGGAATCAGCCCCAGCATTTT.

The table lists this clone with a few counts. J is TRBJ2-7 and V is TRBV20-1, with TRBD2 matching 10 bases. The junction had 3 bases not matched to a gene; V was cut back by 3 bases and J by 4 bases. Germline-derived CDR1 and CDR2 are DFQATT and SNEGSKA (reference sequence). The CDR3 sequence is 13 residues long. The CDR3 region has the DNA TGCAGTGCTAGTCCTAGCGGGAGATACGAGCAGTACTTC. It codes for CSASPSGRYEQYF.

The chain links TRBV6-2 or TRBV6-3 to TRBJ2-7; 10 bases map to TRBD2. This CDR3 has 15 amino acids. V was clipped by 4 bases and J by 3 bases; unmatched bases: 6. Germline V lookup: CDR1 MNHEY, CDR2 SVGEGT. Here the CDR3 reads CASSSPGTSVYEQYF. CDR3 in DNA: TGTGCCAGCAGTTCTCCCGGGACTAGCGTCTACGAGCAGTACTTC.

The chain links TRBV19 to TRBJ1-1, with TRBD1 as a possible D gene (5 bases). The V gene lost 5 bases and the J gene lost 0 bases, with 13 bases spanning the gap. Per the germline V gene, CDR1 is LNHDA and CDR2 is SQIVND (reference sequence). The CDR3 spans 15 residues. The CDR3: CASSLTVTLNTEAFF. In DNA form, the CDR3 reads TGTGCCAGTAGTCTGACAGTGACTTTGAACACTGAAGCTTTCTTT. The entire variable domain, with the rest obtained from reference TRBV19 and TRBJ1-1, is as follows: DGGITQSPKYLFRKEGQNVTLSCEQNLNHDAMYWYRQDPGQGLRLIYYSQIVNDFQKGDIAEGYSVSREKKESFPLTVTSAQKNPTAFYLCASSLTVTLNTEAFFGQGTRLTVV.

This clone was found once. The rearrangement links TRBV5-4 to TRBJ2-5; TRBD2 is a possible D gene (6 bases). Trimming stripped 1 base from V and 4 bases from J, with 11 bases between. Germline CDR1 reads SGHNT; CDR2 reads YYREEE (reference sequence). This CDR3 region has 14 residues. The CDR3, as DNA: TGTGCCAGCAGCTTGTCTGCGGGGTCAGAGACCCAGTACTTC. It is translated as CASSLSAGSETQYF.

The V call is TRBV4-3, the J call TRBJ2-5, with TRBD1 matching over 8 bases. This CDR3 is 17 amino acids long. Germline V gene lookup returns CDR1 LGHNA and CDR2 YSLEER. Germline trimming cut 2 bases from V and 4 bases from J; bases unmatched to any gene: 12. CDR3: CASSQMTTTGAGETQYF. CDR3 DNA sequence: TGCGCCAGCAGCCAAATGACGACGACAGGGGCGGGAGAGACCCAGTACTTC.

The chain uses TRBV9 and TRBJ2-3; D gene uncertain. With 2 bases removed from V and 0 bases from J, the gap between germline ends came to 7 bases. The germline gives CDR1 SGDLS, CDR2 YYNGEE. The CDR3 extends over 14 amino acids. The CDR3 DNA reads TGTGCCAGCAGCGTTTTACTTAGCACAGATACGCAGTATTTT. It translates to CASSVLLSTDTQYF.

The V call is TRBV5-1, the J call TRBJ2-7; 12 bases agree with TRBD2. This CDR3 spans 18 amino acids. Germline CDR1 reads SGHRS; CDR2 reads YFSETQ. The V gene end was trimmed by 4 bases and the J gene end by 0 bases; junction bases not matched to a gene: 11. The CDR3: CASSQPTSGRRSSYEQYF. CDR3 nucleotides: TGCGCCAGCAGCCAGCCGACTAGCGGGAGAAGGTCCTCCTACGAGCAGTACTTC.

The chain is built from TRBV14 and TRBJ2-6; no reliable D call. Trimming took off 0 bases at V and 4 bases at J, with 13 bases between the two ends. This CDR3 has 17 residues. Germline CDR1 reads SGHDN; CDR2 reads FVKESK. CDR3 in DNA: TGTGCCAGCAGCCAAGATGCTGGCCTAGTCGGGGCCAACGTCCTGACTTTC. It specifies CASSQDAGLVGANVLTF.

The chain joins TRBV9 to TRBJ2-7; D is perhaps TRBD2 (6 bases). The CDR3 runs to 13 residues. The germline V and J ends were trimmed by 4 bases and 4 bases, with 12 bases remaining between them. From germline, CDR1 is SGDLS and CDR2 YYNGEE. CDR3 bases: TGTGCCAGCAGCCCGGGGACTGTATACGAGCAGTACTTC. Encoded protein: CASSPGTVYEQYF.

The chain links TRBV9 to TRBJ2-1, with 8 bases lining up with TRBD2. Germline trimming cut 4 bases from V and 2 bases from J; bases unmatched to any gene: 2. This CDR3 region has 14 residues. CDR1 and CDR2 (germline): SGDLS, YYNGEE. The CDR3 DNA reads TGTGCCAGCAGCACCGGGGGGGCCTACAATGAGCAGTTCTTC. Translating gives CASSTGGAYNEQFF.

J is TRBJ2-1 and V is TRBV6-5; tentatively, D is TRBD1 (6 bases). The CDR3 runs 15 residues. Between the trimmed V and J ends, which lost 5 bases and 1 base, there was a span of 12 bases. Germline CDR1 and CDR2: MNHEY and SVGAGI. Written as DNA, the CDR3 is TGTGCCAGCAGTAAAAGAGGACAGTCCTACAATGAGCAGTTCTTC. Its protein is CASSKRGQSYNEQFF.

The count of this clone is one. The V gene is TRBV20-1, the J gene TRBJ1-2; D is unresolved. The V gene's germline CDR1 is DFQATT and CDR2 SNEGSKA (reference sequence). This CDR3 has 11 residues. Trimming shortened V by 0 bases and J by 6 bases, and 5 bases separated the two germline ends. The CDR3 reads CSARDLNGYTF. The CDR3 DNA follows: TGCAGTGCTAGAGACTTAAATGGCTACACCTTC.

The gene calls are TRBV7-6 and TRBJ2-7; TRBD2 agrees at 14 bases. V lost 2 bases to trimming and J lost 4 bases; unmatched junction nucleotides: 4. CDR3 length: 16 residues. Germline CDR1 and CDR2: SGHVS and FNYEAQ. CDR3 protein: CASSLPRTSGGYEQYF. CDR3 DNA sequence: TGTGCCAGCAGCTTACCTCGGACTAGCGGGGGGTACGAGCAGTACTTC. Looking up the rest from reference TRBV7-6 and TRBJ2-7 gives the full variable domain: GAGVSQSPRYKVTKRGQDVALRCDPISGHVSLYWYRQALGQGPEFLTYFNYEAQQDKSGLPNDRFSAERPEGSISTLTIQRTEQRDSAMYRCASSLPRTSGGYEQYFGPGTRLTVT.

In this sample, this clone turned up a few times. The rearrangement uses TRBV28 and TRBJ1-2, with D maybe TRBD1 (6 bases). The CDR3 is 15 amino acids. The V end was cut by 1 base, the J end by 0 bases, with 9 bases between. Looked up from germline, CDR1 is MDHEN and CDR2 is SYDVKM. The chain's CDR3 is CASSLSGQSNYGYTF. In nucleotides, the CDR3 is TGTGCCAGCAGTTTATCCGGACAGTCTAACTATGGCTACACCTTC.